This T cell receptor (beta chain) was recovered during a study of Tregs in tolerant kidney transplant recipients. With V trimmed by 4 bases and J by 5 bases, 15 bases remained unmatched. In germline, CDR1 is SQVTM, CDR2 ANQGSEA. This CDR3 contains 18 residues. CD4+CD25+CD127- Tregs, CD4+CD25- non-Tregs, CD4 and CD8 cells were sorted. Findings of the study overall: In tolerant patients, donor-specific Tregs outgrew total Tregs, suggesting antigen-driven expansion. Activated donor B cell expansion appeared to reveal the most relevant donor-specific TCRbeta repertoire. Some patients' samples used different primers over time, so nucleotide sequences weren't comparable.

As to this clone: Its specificity is unknown.

The protocol was immunoSEQ multiplex PCR, while the TCRdb copy is restricted to in-frame clones and leaves out a portion. The table has 60,000 to 70,000 clones, around 90% seen once. The receptor was isolated from a human donor who received a combined kidney and bone marrow transplant. The chain recombines TRBV29-1 with TRBJ2-2, with 11 bases that match TRBD2. The specimen was CD8+ T cells from blood, collected before the transplant. The CDR3: CSVGSIWIAGGRTGELFF. The CDR3 DNA sequence: TGCAGCGTTGGCTCCATTTGGATAGCGGGGGGGCGGACCGGGGAGCTGTTTTTT.